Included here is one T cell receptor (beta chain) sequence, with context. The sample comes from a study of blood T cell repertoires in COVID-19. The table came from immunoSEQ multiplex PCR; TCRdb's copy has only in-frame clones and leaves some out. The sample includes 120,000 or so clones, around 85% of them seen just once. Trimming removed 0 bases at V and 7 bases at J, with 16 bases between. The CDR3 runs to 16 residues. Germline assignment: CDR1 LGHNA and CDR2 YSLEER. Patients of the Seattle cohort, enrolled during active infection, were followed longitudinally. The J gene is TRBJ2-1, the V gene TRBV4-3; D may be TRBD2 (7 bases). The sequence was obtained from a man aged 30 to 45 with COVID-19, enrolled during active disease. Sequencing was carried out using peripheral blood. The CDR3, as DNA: TGCGCCAGCAGCCAAGATAGGAGGGGGGGCCGAAATGAGCAGTTCTTC. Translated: CASSQDRRGGRNEQFF.